This is a list of T cell receptor beta chains from one sample in a study of blood T cells in healthy people across ages. TCRdb fed the 5' RACE reads into MiXCR, producing one record per CDR3 protein. The top ten hold about an eighth of the sample, which has 1 million to 1.2 million distinct CDR3 sequences, about two fifths seen once. Sequencing was carried out using blood. All receptors come from a man aged 18 to 30 in good health. The conserved cysteine and the conserved F or W are not part of the CDR3 here.

CDR3 protein	J gene	V gene
ASSQTQGYEQY	TRBJ2-7	TRBV4-1
ASSLESSGGGTDTQY	TRBJ2-3	TRBV7-2
ASSYSRRNTIY	TRBJ1-3	TRBV6-6
ATSRAIPRNYGYT	TRBJ1-2	TRBV15
ASSRLAGYEQY	TRBJ2-7	TRBV10-3
SAGTENTEAF	TRBJ1-1	TRBV20-1
ASSLTSALGEKLF	TRBJ1-4	TRBV12-3/TRBV12-4
ASSFRDRSTDTQY	TRBJ2-3	TRBV6-5
ASSPAGSLANYGYT	TRBJ1-2	TRBV7-2
ASSPLQGAETQY	TRBJ2-5	TRBV7-9
ASSFSTGGSNQPQH	TRBJ1-5	TRBV12-3/TRBV12-4
ASSLLRDRGRDTQY	TRBJ2-3	TRBV7-8
SVEYRSYGYT	TRBJ1-2	TRBV29-1
ASSRGRPGMRYT	TRBJ1-2	TRBV5-6
ASSPTRGGNEQF	TRBJ2-1	TRBV12-3/TRBV12-4
ASKQGNGGYT	TRBJ1-2	TRBV6-5
ASSQDSRTGSYNERF	TRBJ2-1	TRBV4-3
ASNRGFNQPQH	TRBJ1-5	TRBV12-3/TRBV12-4
ASSPTSAARRPTDTQY	TRBJ2-3	TRBV6-1
ASSPGTMETQY	TRBJ2-5	TRBV11-2
ASSQDPTYNEQF	TRBJ2-1	TRBV4-1
ASSLTVGTYNEQF	TRBJ2-1	TRBV6-5
ASSFHRGEAF	TRBJ1-1	TRBV27
ASSPLPQTGTSSNYGYT	TRBJ1-2	TRBV18
ASSSIRQSNYGYT	TRBJ1-2	TRBV13
ASSGGRGASYGYT	TRBJ1-2	TRBV9
SANQDSMNTEAF	TRBJ1-1	TRBV20-1
SARATSGADTQY	TRBJ2-3	TRBV20-1